Below, 7 T cell receptor beta chains from the same sample are listed, as sequenced in a study of T-cell memory formation after mild COVID-19. TCRdb ran MiXCR on the 5' RACE reads and lists one entry per CDR3 protein. The profile covers a few hundred thousand distinct CDR3 sequences, with 14% appearing a single time and roughly a fifth taken by the ten largest. What was sequenced was PBMCs or a T cell subset sorted from them (not recorded which). These receptors were collected from a man younger than 35 who had mild COVID-19 (a few samples of this study predate the infection). Cell type and time point are not known.

This clonotype was observed a few times. The gene calls are TRBV28 and TRBJ2-1, with a tentative D call TRBD1 (5 bases). Trimming stripped 3 bases from V and 1 base from J, with 16 bases between. This CDR3 comprises 17 residues. Germline CDR1 MDHEN, CDR2 SYDVKM. Here the CDR3 DNA reads TGTGCCAGCAGTTTCTCTAAACAGGATTGGTCCTACAATGAGCAGTTCTTC. It encodes CASSFSKQDWSYNEQFF.

This clonotype was observed a few times. The chain joins TRBV28 to TRBJ1-1; no definite D call. The CDR3 sequence is 11 residues long. Germline V gene data show CDR1 as MDHEN and CDR2 as SYDVKM. V lost 3 bases, J lost 13 bases, and 12 bases lay in between. CDR3 loop: CASSFARRGFF. The CDR3 DNA sequence: TGTGCCAGCAGTTTCGCACGCCGGGGTTTCTTT.

Only a few counts were recorded for this clonotype. The rearrangement joins TRBV7-6 to TRBJ2-3, with 13 bases that match TRBD2. J was trimmed by 6 bases and V by 0 bases; bases with no gene match: 9. The germline V gene has CDR1 SGHVS and CDR2 FNYEAQ. This CDR3 is 18 amino acids long. CDR3 loop: CASSLAPPLAGGPDTQYF. CDR3 sequence (DNA): TGTGCCAGCAGCTTAGCGCCCCCACTAGCGGGGGGGCCGGATACGCAGTATTTT.

The V and J genes are TRBV28 and TRBJ1-6; D remains unclear. Trimming stripped 3 bases from V and 5 bases from J, with 8 bases between. Germline assignment: CDR1 MDHEN and CDR2 SYDVKM. The CDR3 is 14 residues long. CDR3 in amino acids: CASSFGSNNSPLHF. The DNA of the CDR3 is TGTGCCAGCAGTTTTGGGAGTAATAATTCACCCCTCCACTTT.

The chain carries TRBV3-1 and TRBJ2-3, with D tentatively TRBD2 (6 bases). Looked up from germline, CDR1 is LGHDT and CDR2 is YNNKEL (reference sequence). This CDR3 has 13 amino acids. V dropped 0 bases and J dropped 6 bases, with 7 bases sitting between them. CDR3 residues: CASSQDGGDTQYF. The CDR3 nucleotides read TGTGCCAGCAGCCAAGATGGGGGGGATACGCAGTATTTT.

V and J are TRBV6-5 and TRBJ1-1, with a tentative D call TRBD1 (6 bases). The CDR3 sequence is 17 residues long. V lost 6 bases and J lost 9, with 29 bases in between. Germline assignment: CDR1 MNHEY and CDR2 SVGAGI. CDR3 DNA: TGTGCCAGCAGCCCCCTTGCAGGTGGACAGCGATCAATGAAAGCTTTCTTT. It codes for CASSPLAGGQRSMKAFF.

This clonotype was detected only a few times. J is TRBJ1-2 and V is TRBV5-6; D is unclear. The CDR3 totals 11 residues. CDR1 SGHDT and CDR2 YYEEEE come from the germline V gene. Trimming removed 4 bases at V and 4 bases at J, with 5 bases between. CDR3 sequence reads: CASSAIYGYTF. CDR3 DNA: TGTGCCAGCAGCGCCATCTATGGCTACACCTTC.